Listed here are 27 T cell receptor beta chains from one sample, sequenced in a study of patients and donors after allogeneic stem cell transplantation. TCRdb re-analysed the RT-PCR reads in MiXCR, keeping a single row per CDR3 protein. The data contain fewer than 75,000 distinct CDR3 sequences, about an eighth of them singletons. The sample was blood, either unsorted or a sorted T cell fraction (not recorded which). These receptors all stem from a human donor who was either an allogeneic HSCT recipient or a stem cell or donor lymphocyte infusion donor (not recorded which). It is not recorded whose cells these are; they may come from a transplant donor.

This clonotype was detected only a few times. The chain employs TRBV15 and TRBJ2-7; 10 bases match TRBD2. V lost 3 bases to trimming and J lost 2 bases; unmatched junction nucleotides: 7. CDR1 LNHNV and CDR2 YYDKDF come from the germline V gene (reference sequence). The CDR3 consists of 16 residues. The CDR3 DNA reads as TGTGCCACCAGCAGGACTAGCGGGTACCGCCCCTACGAGCAGTACTTC. Translating it yields CATSRTSGYRPYEQYF.

This clonotype turned up a few times. The rearrangement uses TRBV18 and TRBJ2-7; D possibly corresponds to TRBD2 (5 bases). V was trimmed by 6 bases and J by 5 bases, leaving 23 bases between them. This CDR3 is built from 16 residues. CDR1 is KGHSH and CDR2 is LQKENI in the germline V gene. CDR3 amino acids: CASSEARAHQYHEQYF. The CDR3 nucleotides read TGTGCCAGCTCCGAGGCGCGGGCCCACCAATACCACGAGCAGTACTTC.

This clonotype appeared a few times. The chain couples TRBV3-1 to TRBJ2-7; D not resolved. Deletions cut 0 bases from V and 4 bases from J, with 7 bases between. Germline CDR1 reads LGHDT; CDR2 reads YNNKEL (reference sequence). This CDR3 contains 13 residues. This CDR3 reads CASSQDVGYEQYF. As DNA, the CDR3 is TGTGCCAGCAGCCAAGATGTGGGTTACGAGCAGTACTTC.

This clonotype has a count of ten or more. The chain has TRBV6-5 and TRBJ1-6; TRBD1 is a possible D gene (6 bases). Trimming removed 2 bases at V and 4 bases at J, with 18 bases between. The CDR3 covers 18 residues. Germline CDR1 reads MNHEY; CDR2 reads SVGAGI. The DNA for the CDR3 is TGTGCCAGCAGTTACACCGGGACACGCGGAGCTTATAATTCACCCCTCCACTTT. Encoded protein: CASSYTGTRGAYNSPLHF.

This sequence joins TRBV5-4 and TRBJ2-1; D possibly corresponds to TRBD1 (6 bases). The germline V and J ends were trimmed by 6 bases and 0 bases, with 13 bases remaining between them. Germline V gives CDR1 SGHNT, CDR2 YYREEE (reference sequence). The CDR3 runs 15 residues. The CDR3 DNA sequence: TGTGCCAGCACCTCGGGACACAGCTCCTACAATGAGCAGTTCTTC. The encoded protein is CASTSGHSSYNEQFF. Filled out from reference TRBV5-4 and TRBJ2-1, the complete variable domain reads ETGVTQSPTHLIKTRGQQVTLRCSSQSGHNTVSWYQQALGQGPQFIFQYYREEENGRGNFPPRFSGLQFPNYSSELNVNALELDDSALYLCASTSGHSSYNEQFFGPGTRLTVL.

This clonotype came up a few times. The gene calls are TRBV27 and TRBJ2-1; 9 bases line up with TRBD1. CDR3 size: 16 residues. Trimming removed 5 bases from V and 1 base from J; junction bases left unmatched: 6. In germline, CDR1 is MNHEY, CDR2 SMNVEV (reference sequence). The CDR3 DNA follows: TGTGCCAGCAGTAAAGCGGGGACAGGGTCCTACAATGAGCAGTTCTTC. Its protein is CASSKAGTGSYNEQFF.

CDR3 in amino acids: CSARDPRVDTQYF. The CDR3, as DNA: TGCAGTGCTAGAGATCCTCGAGTAGATACGCAGTATTTT. The rearrangement joins TRBV20-1 to TRBJ2-3; D is uncertain. Trimming took off 0 bases at V and 5 bases at J, with 9 bases between the two ends. CDR1 and CDR2 (germline): DFQATT, SNEGSKA (reference sequence). This CDR3 contains 13 residues.

This clonotype was detected many times. The chain employs TRBV27 and TRBJ1-1; maybe TRBD1 (6 bases). V dropped 5 bases and J dropped 4 bases, with 20 bases sitting between them. This CDR3 comprises 16 residues. Germline lookup yields CDR1 MNHEY and CDR2 SMNVEV (reference sequence). The CDR3 here is CASSILGGRGVTEAFF. CDR3 DNA sequence: TGTGCCAGCAGTATCCTAGGGGGTAGGGGTGTCACTGAAGCTTTCTTT.

This clonotype came up many times. The rearrangement joins TRBV6-5 to TRBJ1-2, with D unresolved. Germline V gene data show CDR1 as MNHEY and CDR2 as SVGAGI. V was clipped by 2 bases and J by 5 bases, with 12 bases between them. The CDR3 is made up of 14 amino acids. This CDR3 is CASSYNQDLYGYTF. In nucleotides, the CDR3 is TGTGCCAGCAGTTACAATCAAGACCTTTATGGCTACACCTTC.

The chain recombines TRBV7-2 with TRBJ2-3; D gene unclear. Trimming pared 7 bases from V and 3 bases from J, leaving 17 bases between. CDR3 length equals 15 residues. In germline, CDR1 is SGHTA, CDR2 FQGNSA. CDR3 sequence reads: CASIRQAGVTDTQYF. CDR3 DNA: TGTGCCAGCATCCGTCAGGCTGGGGTTACAGATACGCAGTATTTT.

The rearrangement links TRBV5-1 to TRBJ2-5; D is undetermined. The V end lost 0 bases, the J end lost 5 bases, and 11 bases lay between the germline ends. CDR1 SGHRS and CDR2 YFSETQ come from the germline V gene. The CDR3 is made up of 14 amino acids. The CDR3 bases are TGCGCCAGCAGCTTGGGTGCTCACCGGGAGACCCAGTACTTC. Translated, it gives CASSLGAHRETQYF.

The gene calls are TRBV19 and TRBJ1-5; no definite D call. The V and J ends lost 1 base and 0 bases respectively, with 10 bases between them. CDR1 LNHDA and CDR2 SQIVND come from the germline V gene (reference sequence). This CDR3 contains 16 residues. CDR3 amino acids: CASSIGGGYSNQPQHF. Written as DNA, the CDR3 is TGTGCCAGTAGTATAGGTGGAGGCTATAGCAATCAGCCCCAGCATTTT.

This clonotype showed up just a few times. This chain connects TRBV6-5 to TRBJ2-7; D unclear. The germline V gene encodes CDR1 MNHEY and CDR2 SVGAGI. Trimming shortened V by 3 bases and J by 6 bases, and 9 bases separated the two germline ends. The CDR3 sequence is 12 residues long. CDR3 nucleotide sequence: TGTGCCAGCAGTTATTTCAATAGCGAGCAGTACTTC. Translated: CASSYFNSEQYF.

This clonotype appeared many times. The rearrangement links TRBV12-3 or TRBV12-4 to TRBJ1-1, with TRBD1 identical over 9 bases. With 3 bases clipped from V and 1 base from J, the junction kept 6 bases outside the gene matches. The CDR3 length is 16 residues. CDR3 sequence reads: CASSFITGGPNTEAFF. CDR3 coding DNA: TGTGCCAGCAGTTTCATAACAGGGGGCCCGAACACTGAAGCTTTCTTT.

This clonotype has more than one count but fewer than ten. This chain uses TRBV29-1 with TRBJ2-3, with D unclear. The CDR3 runs 12 residues. Germline CDR1 reads SQVTM; CDR2 reads ANQGSEA. Deletions cut 4 bases from V and 3 bases from J, with 8 bases between. The CDR3 reads CSVVLSTDTQYF. CDR3 in DNA: TGCAGCGTTGTCCTGAGTACAGATACGCAGTATTTT.

This clonotype has a handful of counts. J is TRBJ1-2 and V is TRBV20-1; D is uncertain. The CDR3 is made up of 13 amino acids. Deletions cut 4 bases from V and 9 bases from J, with 18 bases between. Germline assignment: CDR1 DFQATT and CDR2 SNEGSKA (reference sequence). CDR3 sequence reads: CSATKLAPESYTF. The DNA of the CDR3 is TGCAGTGCTACAAAACTCGCACCGGAGAGCTACACCTTC.

This clonotype was detected a few times. The rearrangement links TRBV12-3 or TRBV12-4 to TRBJ2-1, with 8 bases that match TRBD1. Trimming took 6 bases from V and 5 from J; bases not matched to a gene: 9. There are 15 residues in the CDR3. The CDR3 DNA reads as TGTGCCAGCAGCCTCGGACAGGGATTGGACAATGAGCAGTTCTTC. It specifies CASSLGQGLDNEQFF.

Regarding this clonotype: A read error may account for a junction end that differs from germline. The V gene is TRBV7-6, the J gene TRBJ1-2; no clear D. The CDR3 has 14 residues. The germline gives CDR1 SGHVS, CDR2 FNYEAQ. The CDR3 loop is CASSPMAGNYDYTF. CDR3 nucleotides: TGTGCCAGCAGCCCCATGGCCGGAAACTATGACTACACCTTC. The full variable domain, rest sourced from reference TRBV7-6 and TRBJ1-2, is GAGVSQSPRYKVTKRGQDVALRCDPISGHVSLYWYRQALGQGPEFLTYFNYEAQQDKSGLPNDRFSAERPEGSISTLTIQRTEQRDSAMYRCASSPMAGNYDYTFGSGTRLTVV.

This clonotype was detected a few times. The rearrangement uses TRBV7-9 and TRBJ2-2; 9 bases agree with TRBD1. V was pared by 6 bases and J by 1 base, with 9 bases of the junction left unmatched. The CDR3 contains 17 residues. Germline loops: CDR1 SEHNR, CDR2 FQNEAQ (reference sequence). This chain's CDR3 is CASRETGGFGNTGELFF. Here the CDR3 DNA reads TGTGCCAGCAGAGAGACAGGGGGTTTCGGGAACACCGGGGAGCTGTTTTTT.

The chain employs TRBV21-1 and TRBJ2-3; no DNA check was done on the table's D call, TRBD1. TRBV21-1 is given as a pseudogene. This CDR3 is built from 17 residues. CDR3 residues: CASSWGPSAGGTDTQYF. DNA for the CDR3: TGTGCCAGCAGCTGGGGCCCGTCAGCAGGGGGAACAGATACGCAGTATTTT.

This clonotype came up many times. The chain recombines TRBV9 with TRBJ1-4; D is unclear. This CDR3 spans 18 amino acids. V lost 0 bases to trimming and J lost 4 bases, with 19 bases between them. In germline, CDR1 is SGDLS, CDR2 YYNGEE. This CDR3 reads CASSVAPAERLGNEKLFF. Written as DNA, the CDR3 is TGTGCCAGCAGCGTAGCCCCCGCCGAGCGGTTGGGTAATGAAAAACTGTTTTTT.

This clonotype was recorded at least ten times. This sequence joins TRBV6-6 and TRBJ1-2, with D possibly being TRBD1 (5 bases). CDR1 and CDR2 from the germline V gene are MNHNY and SVGAGI (reference sequence). V was clipped by 4 bases and J by 0 bases, with 12 bases between them. This CDR3 has 15 residues. CDR3 coding DNA: TGTGCCAGCAGTTTATCCGGGACGCCTAACTATGGCTACACCTTC. It translates to CASSLSGTPNYGYTF.

In its sample, this clonotype was seen a few times. The chain has TRBV28 and TRBJ1-5, with D tentatively TRBD1 (5 bases). Germline V CDR1 and CDR2: MDHEN, SYDVKM. V was clipped by 2 bases and J by 0 bases, with 11 bases between them. The CDR3 runs to 16 residues. CDR3 nucleotides: TGTGCCAGCAGTTTAACCGGGGACTATAGCAATCAGCCCCAGCATTTT. It is translated as CASSLTGDYSNQPQHF.

This clonotype was counted many times. The chain has TRBV20-1 and TRBJ2-7, with 7 positions matching TRBD2. The V segment lost 1 base and the J segment 5 bases; nucleotides outside the gene matches: 14. There are 16 residues in the CDR3. Germline V gene lookup returns CDR1 DFQATT and CDR2 SNEGSKA (reference sequence). Here the CDR3 reads CSARGGEGMVVDEQYF. As DNA, the CDR3 is TGCAGTGCTAGAGGGGGGGAGGGGATGGTAGTTGACGAGCAGTACTTC.

This clonotype was seen many times. V usage is TRBV5-1 and J usage is TRBJ1-1; 7 positions match TRBD1. This CDR3 comprises 13 residues. V lost 2 bases to trimming and J lost 9 bases; unmatched junction nucleotides: 7. Per the germline V gene, CDR1 is SGHRS and CDR2 is YFSETQ. CDR3 sequence: CASSFRGDSQAFF. Here the CDR3 DNA reads TGCGCCAGCAGCTTTAGGGGGGACAGCCAAGCTTTCTTT. Together with reference TRBV5-1 and TRBJ1-1, the CDR3 gives the full variable domain: KAGVTQTPRYLIKTRGQQVTLSCSPISGHRSVSWYQQTPGQGLQFLFEYFSETQRNKGNFPGRFSGRQFSNSRSEMNVSTLELGDSALYLCASSFRGDSQAFFGQGTRLTVV.

The chain uses TRBV7-9 and TRBJ1-4; D is unclear. CDR1 and CDR2 (germline): SEHNR, FQNEAQ (reference sequence). V was pared by 3 bases and J by 5 bases, with 10 bases between. This CDR3 has 14 amino acids. CDR3 sequence (DNA): TGTGCCAGCAGCTTCGTGACAAGGAATGAAAAACTGTTTTTT. Translation gives CASSFVTRNEKLFF.

Judged by abundance, this clonotype is large. CDR3 region: CASSLGLQGKTEAFF. CDR3 nucleotide sequence: TGCGCCAGCAGCTTGGGTCTACAGGGAAAAACTGAAGCTTTCTTT. The chain uses TRBV5-1 and TRBJ1-1; tentatively, D is TRBD1 (6 bases). This CDR3 contains 15 residues. The germline gives CDR1 SGHRS, CDR2 YFSETQ. With 0 bases removed from V and 5 bases from J, the gap between germline ends came to 14 bases. Drawing the rest from reference TRBV5-1 and TRBJ1-1, the complete variable domain is KAGVTQTPRYLIKTRGQQVTLSCSPISGHRSVSWYQQTPGQGLQFLFEYFSETQRNKGNFPGRFSGRQFSNSRSEMNVSTLELGDSALYLCASSLGLQGKTEAFFGQGTRLTVV.